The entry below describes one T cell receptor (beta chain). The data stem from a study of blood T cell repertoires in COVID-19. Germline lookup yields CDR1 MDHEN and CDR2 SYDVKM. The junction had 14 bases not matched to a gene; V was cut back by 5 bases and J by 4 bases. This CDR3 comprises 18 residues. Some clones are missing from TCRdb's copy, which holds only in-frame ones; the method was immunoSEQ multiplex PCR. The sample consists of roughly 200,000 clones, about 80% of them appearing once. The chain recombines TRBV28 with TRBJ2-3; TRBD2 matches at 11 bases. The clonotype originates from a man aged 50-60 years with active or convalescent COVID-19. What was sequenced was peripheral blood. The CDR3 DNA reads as TGTGCCAGCAGTCAACTTAGCGGGGGGGCCGGGTGGTCAGATACGCAGTATTTT. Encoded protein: CASSQLSGGAGWSDTQYF.